These 16 T cell receptor beta chains originate from one sample sequenced in a study of T cell responses to AZD1222 COVID-19 vaccine. Assay used: immunoSEQ multiplex PCR; TCRdb lists only in-frame clones, some missing. The sample lists approximately 150,000 clones; 85% to 95% were seen once. The sequenced sample was peripheral blood, obtained on day 0 of AZD1222 vaccination. The receptors derive from an adult in good health.

The J gene is TRBJ2-1, the V gene TRBV7-7, with D possibly TRBD1 on 6 matching bases. The CDR3 extends over 13 amino acids. Looked up from germline, CDR1 is SSHAT and CDR2 is FNYEAQ (reference sequence). V dropped 5 bases and J dropped 7 bases, with 12 bases sitting between them. The CDR3 region is CASSHRRGNEQFF. The CDR3, as DNA: TGTGCCAGCAGCCATCGCAGGGGAAATGAGCAGTTCTTC.

The chain is built from TRBV5-6 and TRBJ1-5; D is unclear. V gave up 0 bases and J gave up 2 bases, with 9 bases separating them. This CDR3 has 15 residues. Germline assignment: CDR1 SGHDT and CDR2 YYEEEE. The CDR3 here is CASSLESGGNQPQHF. CDR3 DNA sequence: TGTGCCAGCAGCTTGGAGTCCGGGGGCAATCAGCCCCAGCATTTT.

Note on this clone: The sample carries other DNA sequences with the same CDR3. V is TRBV3-1 (or the pseudogene TRBV3-2) and J is TRBJ2-6, with no clear D. Germline lookup yields CDR1 LGHDT and CDR2 YNNKEL (reference sequence). V shed 4 bases and J shed 4 bases, with 8 bases lying between them. This CDR3 has 14 residues. The CDR3 loop reads CASSLEGGANVLTF. DNA for the CDR3: TGTGCCAGCAGCCTCGAAGGCGGGGCCAACGTCCTGACTTTC.

DNA for the CDR3: TGCAGCGTCGGCCGGGACAGGGGCACAGATACGCAGTATTTT. It specifies CSVGRDRGTDTQYF. The chain combines TRBV29-1 with TRBJ2-3; 9 bases align to TRBD1. The V gene's germline CDR1 is SQVTM and CDR2 ANQGSEA. The CDR3 contains 14 residues. The ends lost 6 bases at V and 1 base at J; junction bases unmatched: 5.

The chain employs TRBV11-2 and TRBJ1-2; D not certain. Trimming took off 4 bases at V and 4 bases at J, with 10 bases between the two ends. Germline-derived CDR1 and CDR2 are SGHAT and FQNNGV. This CDR3 region has 13 residues. Here the CDR3 DNA reads TGTGCCAGCAGCTCCCACCGGGGCTATGGCTACACCTTC. Its translation is CASSSHRGYGYTF.

The chain links TRBV7-9 to TRBJ1-1; no firm D call. V lost 3 bases to trimming and J lost 1 base, with 6 bases between them. This CDR3 contains 13 residues. Germline V lookup: CDR1 SEHNR, CDR2 FQNEAQ (reference sequence). As DNA, the CDR3 is TGTGCCAGCAGCTTTAAACAGAACACTGAAGCTTTCTTT. Residues: CASSFKQNTEAFF.

V usage is TRBV10-1 and J usage is TRBJ2-1; D not certain. CDR3 length equals 19 residues. V was trimmed by 5 bases and J by 1 base, leaving 24 bases between them. From germline, CDR1 is WNHNN and CDR2 SYGVQD (reference sequence). The DNA for the CDR3 is TGCGCCAGCAGTCCCCCCAGTCTTAGGCAACTTTTTTCCTACAATGAGCAGTTCTTC. Translating gives CASSPPSLRQLFSYNEQFF.

The V gene is TRBV25-1, the J gene TRBJ2-5; D perhaps matches TRBD1 (5 bases). The CDR3 consists of 14 residues. Germline CDR1 is MGHDK and CDR2 is SYGVNS. V was pared by 4 bases and J by 1 base, with 10 bases between. The CDR3: CASSVQGTQETQYF. As DNA, the CDR3 is TGTGCCAGCAGTGTCCAGGGTACCCAAGAGACCCAGTACTTC.

This chain uses TRBV14 with TRBJ2-5; TRBD2 agrees at 12 bases. Unmatched junction bases numbered 7, after V lost 3 bases and J lost 2 bases. Germline CDR1 SGHDN, CDR2 FVKESK. The CDR3 length is 17 residues. The CDR3 bases are TGTGCCAGCAGCCAGCCGACTAGCGGGAGAGTTCAAGAGACCCAGTACTTC. It specifies CASSQPTSGRVQETQYF.

The chain uses TRBV27 and TRBJ2-1, with D uncertain. CDR3 length: 11 amino acids. The V gene lost 3 bases and the J gene lost 7 bases, with 4 bases spanning the gap. The germline V gene encodes CDR1 MNHEY and CDR2 SMNVEV (reference sequence). The CDR3 spells CASSLWNEQFF. CDR3 DNA sequence: TGTGCCAGCAGTTTGTGGAATGAGCAGTTCTTC.

This rearrangement joins TRBV7-3 to TRBJ1-3, with TRBD1 matching 10 bases. There are 18 residues in the CDR3. Per germline, CDR1 SGHTA and CDR2 FQGTGA. J gave up 0 bases and V 5 bases, and 10 bases lay outside the gene matches. This chain's CDR3 is CASSPTGGLTHSGNTIYF. The CDR3 DNA reads TGTGCCAGCAGCCCGACAGGGGGCCTGACCCACTCTGGAAACACCATATATTTT.

This chain uses TRBV9 with TRBJ1-1, with 7 positions matching TRBD1. Germline assignment: CDR1 SGDLS and CDR2 YYNGEE. After removal of 3 bases from V and 1 base from J, the junction contained 3 bases not matched to a gene. The CDR3 runs 14 residues. In DNA form, the CDR3 reads TGTGCCAGCAGCGCCAGGGGGGCGAACACTGAAGCTTTCTTT. Protein: CASSARGANTEAFF.

The gene calls are TRBV29-1 and TRBJ2-3, with 9 bases lining up with TRBD2. This CDR3 contains 13 residues. The V and J ends lost 4 bases and 3 bases, in that order; junction bases with no gene match: 2. Germline V gene data show CDR1 as SQVTM and CDR2 as ANQGSEA. The CDR3 nucleotides are TGCAGCGTTGCGGGACTAGCAACAGATACGCAGTATTTT. Translated: CSVAGLATDTQYF.

This clone was counted between two and nine times. This sequence joins TRBV6-5 and TRBJ1-4; D gene ambiguous. CDR1 MNHEY and CDR2 SVGAGI come from the germline V gene. The ends were cut back, 3 bases at V and 8 bases at J, with 16 bases in the middle. CDR3 length equals 15 residues. The CDR3 DNA sequence: TGTGCCAGCAGTTATGAGACATGGCCAACCGAAAAACTGTTTTTT. This gives the protein CASSYETWPTEKLFF.

V gene TRBV7-2 combines with J gene TRBJ1-4; 7 nucleotides line up with TRBD1. Germline V gives CDR1 SGHTA, CDR2 FQGNSA. With V trimmed by 8 bases and J by 4 bases, 1 base remained unmatched. CDR3 length: 12 amino acids. The DNA of the CDR3 is TGTGCCAGCGGGACAGATAATGAAAAACTGTTTTTT. As protein: CASGTDNEKLFF. The whole variable domain, filled in from reference TRBV7-2 and TRBJ1-4, reads GAGVSQSPSNKVTEKGKDVELRCDPISGHTALYWYRQSLGQGLEFLIYFQGNSAPDKSGLPSDRFSAERTGGSVSTLTIQRTQQEDSAVYLCASGTDNEKLFFGSGTQLSVL.

This clone is a singleton in its sample. The CDR3 DNA follows: TGTGCCAGCAGCCTTTATGGGGCAGGAAACACCGGGGAGCTGTTTTTT. It specifies CASSLYGAGNTGELFF. The V gene is TRBV6-4, the J gene TRBJ2-2; D is perhaps TRBD1 (5 bases). CDR1 and CDR2 from the germline V gene are MRHNA and SNTAGT. The CDR3 covers 16 residues. V was pared by 6 bases and J by 2 bases, with 16 bases between.